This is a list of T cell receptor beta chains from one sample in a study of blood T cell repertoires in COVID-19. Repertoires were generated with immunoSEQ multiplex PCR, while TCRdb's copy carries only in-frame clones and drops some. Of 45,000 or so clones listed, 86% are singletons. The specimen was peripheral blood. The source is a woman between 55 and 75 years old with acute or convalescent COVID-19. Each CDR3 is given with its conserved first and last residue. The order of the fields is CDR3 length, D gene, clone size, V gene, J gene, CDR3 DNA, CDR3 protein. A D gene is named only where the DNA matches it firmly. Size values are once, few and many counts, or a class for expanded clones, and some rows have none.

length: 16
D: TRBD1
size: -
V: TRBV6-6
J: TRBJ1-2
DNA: TGTGCCAGCAGTTACGGGACAGGGAGCGGGGAGCGTGGCTACACCTTC
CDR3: CASSYGTGSGERGYTF

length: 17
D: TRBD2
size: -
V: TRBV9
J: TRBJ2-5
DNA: TGTGCCAGCAGCGTGACTAGCGGGGGGTCCCTCCAAGAGACCCAGTACTTC
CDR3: CASSVTSGGSLQETQYF

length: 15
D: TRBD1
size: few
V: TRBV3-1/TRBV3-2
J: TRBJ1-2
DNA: TGTGCCAGCAGCCAAGGGACAGGGGATAACTATGGCTACACCTTC
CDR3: CASSQGTGDNYGYTF

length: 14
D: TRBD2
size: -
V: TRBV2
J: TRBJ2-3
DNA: TGTGCCAGCAATGGACTAGCGCGCACAGATACGCAGTATTTT
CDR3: CASNGLARTDTQYF

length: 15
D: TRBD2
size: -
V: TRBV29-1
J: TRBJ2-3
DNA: TGCAGCGTTGGTTTTGGGTCTAGCGGGACAGATACGCAGTATTTT
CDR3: CSVGFGSSGTDTQYF

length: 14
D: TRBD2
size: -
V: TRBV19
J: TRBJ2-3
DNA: TGTGCCAGTGGCGGGGGAGCCTCCACAGATACGCAGTATTTT
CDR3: CASGGGASTDTQYF

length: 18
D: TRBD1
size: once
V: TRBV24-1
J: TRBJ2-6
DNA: TGTGCCACCAGTGATCCGCGATCGACAGGGACTGGGGCCAACGTCCTGACTTTC
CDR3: CATSDPRSTGTGANVLTF

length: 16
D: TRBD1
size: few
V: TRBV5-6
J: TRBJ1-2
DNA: TGTGCCAGCAGCTTGGGCGGGACAGGGAACCGTAGGGGCTACACCTTC
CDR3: CASSLGGTGNRRGYTF

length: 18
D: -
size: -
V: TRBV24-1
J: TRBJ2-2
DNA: TGTGCCACCAGTGATTTACCTTTTGGGCCCGCGAACACCGGGGAGCTGTTTTTT
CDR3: CATSDLPFGPANTGELFF

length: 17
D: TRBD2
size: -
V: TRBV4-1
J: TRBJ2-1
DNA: TGCGCCAGCAGCACCCCCTCGAGGCTAGCGGGGTTTGATGAGCAGTTCTTC
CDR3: CASSTPSRLAGFDEQFF

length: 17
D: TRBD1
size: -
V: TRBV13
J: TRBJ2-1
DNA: TGTGCCAGCAGCTCTAGATTCCCGGGACAGGGGGACAATGAGCAGTTCTTC
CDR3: CASSSRFPGQGDNEQFF

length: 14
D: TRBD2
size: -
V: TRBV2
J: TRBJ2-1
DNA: TGTGCCAGCAGGGGCGGGAGGGCCGAGAGGGAGCAGTTCTTC
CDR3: CASRGGRAEREQFF

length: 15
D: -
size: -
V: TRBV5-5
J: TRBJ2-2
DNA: TGTGCCAGCAGCTTAGGAGGGGTATATCGCGGGGAGCTGTTTTTT
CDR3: CASSLGGVYRGELFF

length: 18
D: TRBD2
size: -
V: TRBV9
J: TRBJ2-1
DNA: TGTGCCAGCAGCGACCTAGCGGGGCGGCAACACTCCTACAATGAGCAGTTCTTC
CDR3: CASSDLAGRQHSYNEQFF

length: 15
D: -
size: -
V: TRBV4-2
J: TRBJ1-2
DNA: TGTGCCAGCAGCCAGGAGGCCTCGAGTGCCTATGGCTACACCTTC
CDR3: CASSQEASSAYGYTF

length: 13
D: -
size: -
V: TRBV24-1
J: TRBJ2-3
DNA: TGTGCCACCGGAGGGCACGGCACAGATACGCAGTATTTT
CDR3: CATGGHGTDTQYF

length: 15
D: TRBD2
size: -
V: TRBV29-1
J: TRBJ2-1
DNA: TGCAGCGTTGGGCCTAGCGGGAGGGCCTCTCGGGAGCAGTTCTTC
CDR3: CSVGPSGRASREQFF

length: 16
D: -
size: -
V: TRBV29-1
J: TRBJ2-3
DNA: TGCAGCGTTGAAGGTCGGGGGGCAGAAAGTACAGATACGCAGTATTTT
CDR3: CSVEGRGAESTDTQYF

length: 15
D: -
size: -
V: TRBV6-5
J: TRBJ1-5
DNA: TGTGCCAGCAGTCCCACCCGGTCGAGCAATCAGCCCCAGCATTTT
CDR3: CASSPTRSSNQPQHF

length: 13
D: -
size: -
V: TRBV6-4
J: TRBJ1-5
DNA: TGTGCCAGCAGTGTGGAGGAAGGTCAGCCCCAGCATTTT
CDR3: CASSVEEGQPQHF

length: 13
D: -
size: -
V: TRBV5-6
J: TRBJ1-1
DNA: TGTGCCAGCAGCTTTCAAAGGGGTATTCAGGCTTTCTTT
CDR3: CASSFQRGIQAFF

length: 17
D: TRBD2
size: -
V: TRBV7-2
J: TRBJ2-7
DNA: TGTGCCAGCAGCTTAGTGTTTACTAGCGGCAGCTCCTACGAGCAGTACTTC
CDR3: CASSLVFTSGSSYEQYF

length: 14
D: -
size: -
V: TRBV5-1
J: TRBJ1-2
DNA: TGCGCCAGCAGCTTGGAGGCACAGGACTATGGCTACACCTTC
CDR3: CASSLEAQDYGYTF

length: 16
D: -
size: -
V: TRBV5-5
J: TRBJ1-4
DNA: TGTGCCAGCAGCTTGATCGCAGGCCCGACTAATGAAAAACTGTTTTTT
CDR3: CASSLIAGPTNEKLFF

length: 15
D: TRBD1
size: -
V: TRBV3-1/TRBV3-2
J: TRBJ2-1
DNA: TGTGCCAGCACCGACATAGGGACAGGCCACAATGAGCAGTTCTTC
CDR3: CASTDIGTGHNEQFF

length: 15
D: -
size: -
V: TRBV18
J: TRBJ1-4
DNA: TGTGCCAGCTCTCCGATGCGGGGGCGGGGTGAAAAACTGTTTTTT
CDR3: CASSPMRGRGEKLFF

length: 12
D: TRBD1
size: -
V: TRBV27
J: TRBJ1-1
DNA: TGTGCCAGCAGGAACCGGGACAGAGAAGCTTTCTTT
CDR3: CASRNRDREAFF

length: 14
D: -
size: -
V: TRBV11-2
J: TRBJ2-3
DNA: TGTGCCAGCAGCTCATGGACTAGCACAGATACGCAGTATTTT
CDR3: CASSSWTSTDTQYF

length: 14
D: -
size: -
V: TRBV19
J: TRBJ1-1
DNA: TGTGCCAGTACCTCCCGAGGAGGGATCTCTGAAGCTTTCTTT
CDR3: CASTSRGGISEAFF

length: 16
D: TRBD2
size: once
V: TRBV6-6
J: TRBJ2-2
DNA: TGTGCCAGCAGTTACCCGACTAGCACGGCCACCGGGGAGCTGTTTTTT
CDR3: CASSYPTSTATGELFF

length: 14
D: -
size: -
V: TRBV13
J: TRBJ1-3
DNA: TGTGCCAGCACCTTAGGATCAGCGGGAAACACCATATATTTT
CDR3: CASTLGSAGNTIYF

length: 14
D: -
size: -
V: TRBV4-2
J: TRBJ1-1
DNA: TGTGCCAGCAGCCAAGATCCATCGAACACTGAAGCTTTCTTT
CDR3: CASSQDPSNTEAFF

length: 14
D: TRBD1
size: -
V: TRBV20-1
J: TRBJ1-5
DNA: TGCAGTGCTAGTCCCGGGACAGGGACCGGGCCCCAGCATTTT
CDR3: CSASPGTGTGPQHF

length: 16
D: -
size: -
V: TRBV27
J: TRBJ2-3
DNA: TGTGCCAGCAGTCCCCTGGCGGGACCTAAAACAGATACGCAGTATTTT
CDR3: CASSPLAGPKTDTQYF

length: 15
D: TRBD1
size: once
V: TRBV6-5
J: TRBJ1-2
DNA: TGTGCCAGCAGGACCGGACAGGGGGCTGGCTATGGCTACACCTTC
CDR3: CASRTGQGAGYGYTF

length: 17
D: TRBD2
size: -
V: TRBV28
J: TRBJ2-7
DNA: TGTGCCAGCAAATCGCCGGGACTAGCGGGGCGAACCTACGAGCAGTACTTC
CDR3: CASKSPGLAGRTYEQYF

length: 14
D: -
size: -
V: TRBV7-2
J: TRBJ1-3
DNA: TGTGCCAGCAGCTTGGACAGCTCTGGAAACACCATATATTTT
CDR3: CASSLDSSGNTIYF

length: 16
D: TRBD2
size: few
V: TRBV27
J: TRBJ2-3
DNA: TGTGCCAGCAGTTTAAAGGTCGGGAGGAGAGCAGATACGCAGTATTTT
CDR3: CASSLKVGRRADTQYF

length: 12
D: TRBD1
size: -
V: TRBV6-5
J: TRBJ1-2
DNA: TGTGCCAGCAGTCAGGGGGCGGGTGGCTACACCTTC
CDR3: CASSQGAGGYTF

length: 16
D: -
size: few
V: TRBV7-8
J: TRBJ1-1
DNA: TGTGCCAGCAGCATTAGGAGGGGAAATTGGAACACTGAAGCTTTCTTT
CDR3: CASSIRRGNWNTEAFF

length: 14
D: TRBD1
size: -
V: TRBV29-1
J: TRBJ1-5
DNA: TGCAGCGTCCTGGGACAGGGGACAAATCAGCCCCAGCATTTT
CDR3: CSVLGQGTNQPQHF

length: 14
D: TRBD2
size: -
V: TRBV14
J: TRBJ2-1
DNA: TGTGCCAGCTTCCCTAGCGGGAGATGGAATGAGCAGTTCTTC
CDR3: CASFPSGRWNEQFF

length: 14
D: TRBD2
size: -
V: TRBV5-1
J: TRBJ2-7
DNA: TGCGCCAGCAGTCCGACTAGCGGGAGCTACGAGCAGTACTTC
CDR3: CASSPTSGSYEQYF

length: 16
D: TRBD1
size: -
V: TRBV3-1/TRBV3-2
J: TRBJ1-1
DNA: TGTGCCAGCAGCCAAGAGTCAGGGGGCCAAAACACTGAAGCTTTCTTT
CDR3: CASSQESGGQNTEAFF

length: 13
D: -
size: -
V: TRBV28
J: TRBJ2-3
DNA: TGTGCCAGCAGTTATCCGACCGGGGATACGCAGTATTTT
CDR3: CASSYPTGDTQYF

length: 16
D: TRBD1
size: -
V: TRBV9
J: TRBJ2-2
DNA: TGTGCCAGCAGCGTAAGGGGACAGGGTGTCACCGGGGAGCTGTTTTTT
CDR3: CASSVRGQGVTGELFF

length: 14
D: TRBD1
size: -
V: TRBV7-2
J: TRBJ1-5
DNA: TGTGCCAGCAGCTCCCGGGACAGAAATCAGCCCCAGCATTTT
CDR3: CASSSRDRNQPQHF

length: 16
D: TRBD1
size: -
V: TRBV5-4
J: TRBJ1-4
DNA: TGTGCCAGCAGCGACAGGGGGCAAGCCGTATATGAAAAACTGTTTTTT
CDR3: CASSDRGQAVYEKLFF

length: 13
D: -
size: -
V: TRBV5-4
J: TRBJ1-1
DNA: TGTGCCAGCAGCTTCGACAAGAACACTGAAGCTTTCTTT
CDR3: CASSFDKNTEAFF

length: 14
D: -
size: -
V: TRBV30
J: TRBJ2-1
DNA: TGTGCCTGGGCTAGGGCAGGGGGGTATAATGAGCAGTTCTTC
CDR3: CAWARAGGYNEQFF

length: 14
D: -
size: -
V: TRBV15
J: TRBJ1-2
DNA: TGTGCCACCAGCAGAGATAATTCGGTTCGTGGCTACACCTTC
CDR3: CATSRDNSVRGYTF